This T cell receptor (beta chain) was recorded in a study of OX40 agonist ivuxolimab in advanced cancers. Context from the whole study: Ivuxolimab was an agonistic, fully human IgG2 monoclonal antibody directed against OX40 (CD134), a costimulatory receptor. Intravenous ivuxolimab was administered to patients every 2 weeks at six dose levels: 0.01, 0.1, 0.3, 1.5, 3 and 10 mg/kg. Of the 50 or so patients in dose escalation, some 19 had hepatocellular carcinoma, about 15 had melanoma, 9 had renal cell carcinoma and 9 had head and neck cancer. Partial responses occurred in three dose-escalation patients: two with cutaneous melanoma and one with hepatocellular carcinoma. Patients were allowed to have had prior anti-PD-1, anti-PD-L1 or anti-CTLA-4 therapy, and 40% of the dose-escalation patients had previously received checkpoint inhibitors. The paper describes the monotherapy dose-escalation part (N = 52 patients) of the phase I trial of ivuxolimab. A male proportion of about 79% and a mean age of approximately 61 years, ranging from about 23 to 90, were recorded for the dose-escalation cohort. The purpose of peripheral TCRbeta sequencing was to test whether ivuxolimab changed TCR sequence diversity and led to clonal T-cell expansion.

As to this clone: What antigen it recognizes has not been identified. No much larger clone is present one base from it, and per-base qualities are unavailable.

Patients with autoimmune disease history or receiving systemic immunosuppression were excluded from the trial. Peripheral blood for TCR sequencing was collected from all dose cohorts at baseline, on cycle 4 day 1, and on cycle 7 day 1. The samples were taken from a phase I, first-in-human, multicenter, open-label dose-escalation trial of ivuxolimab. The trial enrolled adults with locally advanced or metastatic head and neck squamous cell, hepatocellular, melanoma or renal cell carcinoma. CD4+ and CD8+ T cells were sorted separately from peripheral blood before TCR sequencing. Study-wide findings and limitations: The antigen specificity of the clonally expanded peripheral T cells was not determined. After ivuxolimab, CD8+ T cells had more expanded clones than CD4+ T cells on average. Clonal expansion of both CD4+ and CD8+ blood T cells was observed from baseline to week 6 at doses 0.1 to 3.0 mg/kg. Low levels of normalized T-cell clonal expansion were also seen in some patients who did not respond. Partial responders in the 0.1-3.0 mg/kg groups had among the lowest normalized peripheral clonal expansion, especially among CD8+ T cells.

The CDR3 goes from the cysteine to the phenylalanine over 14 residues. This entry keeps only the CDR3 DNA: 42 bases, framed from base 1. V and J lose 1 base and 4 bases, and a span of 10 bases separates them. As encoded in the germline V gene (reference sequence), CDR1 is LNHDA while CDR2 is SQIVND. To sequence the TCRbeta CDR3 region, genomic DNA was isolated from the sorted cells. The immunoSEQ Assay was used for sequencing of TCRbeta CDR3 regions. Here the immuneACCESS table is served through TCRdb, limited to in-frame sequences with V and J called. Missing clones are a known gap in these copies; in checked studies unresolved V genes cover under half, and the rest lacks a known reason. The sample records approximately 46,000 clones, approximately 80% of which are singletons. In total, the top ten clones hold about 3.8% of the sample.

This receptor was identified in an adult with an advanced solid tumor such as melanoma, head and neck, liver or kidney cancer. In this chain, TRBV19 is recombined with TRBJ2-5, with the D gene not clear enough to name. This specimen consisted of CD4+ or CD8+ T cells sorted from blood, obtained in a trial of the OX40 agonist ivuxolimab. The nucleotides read TGTGCCAGTAGTATAGGACGGCCGGGAGAGACCCAGTACTTC. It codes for CASSIGRPGETQYF.